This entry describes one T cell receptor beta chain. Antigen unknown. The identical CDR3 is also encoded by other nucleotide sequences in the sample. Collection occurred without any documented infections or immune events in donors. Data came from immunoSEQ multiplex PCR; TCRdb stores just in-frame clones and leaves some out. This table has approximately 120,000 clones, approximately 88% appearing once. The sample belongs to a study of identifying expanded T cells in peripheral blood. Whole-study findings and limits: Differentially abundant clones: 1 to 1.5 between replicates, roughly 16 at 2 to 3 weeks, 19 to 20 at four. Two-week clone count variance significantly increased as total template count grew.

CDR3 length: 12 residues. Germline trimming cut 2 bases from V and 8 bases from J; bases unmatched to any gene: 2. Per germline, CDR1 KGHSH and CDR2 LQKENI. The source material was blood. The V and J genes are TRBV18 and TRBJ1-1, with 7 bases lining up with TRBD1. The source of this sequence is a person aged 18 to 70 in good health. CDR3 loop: CASSPRGPEAFF. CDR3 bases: TGTGCCAGCTCACCAAGGGGGCCCGAAGCTTTCTTT. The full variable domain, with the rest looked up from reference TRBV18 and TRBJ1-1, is NAGVMQNPRHLVRRRGQEARLRCSPMKGHSHVYWYRQLPEEGLKFMVYLQKENIIDESGMPKERFSAEFPKEGPSILRIQQVVRGDSAAYFCASSPRGPEAFFGQGTRLTVV.